This is a list of T cell receptor beta chains from one sample in a study of blood T cell repertoires in COVID-19. Data came from immunoSEQ multiplex PCR; TCRdb stores just in-frame clones and leaves some out. The data hold approximately 300,000 clones, with approximately 86% observed a single time. The source material was peripheral blood. The source of these receptors is a man aged 18 to 29 with active or convalescent COVID-19. The CDR3 runs from the conserved cysteine through the conserved F or W. D genes are given only for firm matches. Size values are once, few and many counts, or a class for expanded clones, and some rows have none.

j_call | clone_size | cdr3_length | v_call | d_call | cdr3_nt | cdr3_aa
TRBJ2-3 | NA | 22 | TRBV10-2 | TRBD2 | TGCGCCAGCAGTGGGTCTCCGTCGGGACTAGCGGGAGGACCCAAAAGCACAGATACGCAGTATTTT | CASSGSPSGLAGGPKSTDTQYF
TRBJ2-2 | NA | 15 | TRBV6-5 | TRBD1 | TGTGCCAGCAGGGGACAGTCTATGTTCACCGGGGAGCTGTTTTTT | CASRGQSMFTGELFF
TRBJ2-5 | NA | 14 | TRBV6-1 | NA | TGTGCCAGCAGTGAAGGGGGCCGGGCTGAGACCCAGTACTTC | CASSEGGRAETQYF
TRBJ1-1 | few | 16 | TRBV28 | NA | TGTGCCAGCAGTGGGGCCCCCCACCCAGCGAACACTGAAGCTTTCTTT | CASSGAPHPANTEAFF
TRBJ1-6 | NA | 18 | TRBV11-2 | NA | TGTGCCAGCAGCTTAGTGGGGAGGGTTCATATTGTGGATTCACCCCTCCACTTT | CASSLVGRVHIVDSPLHF
TRBJ1-3 | NA | 14 | TRBV18 | NA | TGTGCCAGCTCACGTGGGGCGTCTGGAAACACCATATATTTT | CASSRGASGNTIYF
TRBJ2-1 | once | 15 | TRBV4-3 | NA | TGCGCCAGCAGCCAAGAGGGGGCCTCCTACAATGAGCAGTTCTTC | CASSQEGASYNEQFF
TRBJ2-1 | NA | 17 | TRBV7-8 | TRBD2 | TGTGCCAGCAGCTTAGCAAACGTAGCGGGGGGATACAATGAGCAGTTCTTC | CASSLANVAGGYNEQFF
TRBJ2-1 | NA | 12 | TRBV4-1 | NA | TGCGCCAGCAGTCCCCGTCGGGGTGAGCAGTTCTTC | CASSPRRGEQFF
TRBJ1-1 | NA | 13 | TRBV11-2 | NA | TGTGCCAGCAGACAGGGTATGAACACTGAAGCTTTCTTT | CASRQGMNTEAFF
TRBJ2-3 | NA | 14 | TRBV7-9 | NA | TGTGCCAGCAGAGCGGGTCCTGGGATAGATACGCAGTATTTT | CASRAGPGIDTQYF
TRBJ2-7 | NA | 16 | TRBV27 | NA | TGTGCCAGCAGTCCGATTGGACGGGGACTGGCCTACGAGCAGTACTTC | CASSPIGRGLAYEQYF
TRBJ2-7 | NA | 14 | TRBV6-1 | TRBD1 | TGTGCCAGCAGTGAATTTAGGGGGCCGGGCGAGCAGTACTTC | CASSEFRGPGEQYF
TRBJ1-5 | once | 16 | TRBV19 | NA | TGTGCCAGTAGTCCCAGACAGGACCTTAGCAATCAGCCCCAGCATTTT | CASSPRQDLSNQPQHF
TRBJ2-7 | NA | 15 | TRBV24-1 | NA | TGTGCCACCAGTGCTGGCCAGGCGATAACCTACGAGCAGTACTTC | CATSAGQAITYEQYF
TRBJ2-1 | NA | 16 | TRBV10-1 | NA | TGCGCCAGCAGTGAGCTAGCGCGGAGCTCCTACAATGAGCAGTTCTTC | CASSELARSSYNEQFF
TRBJ2-3 | once | 16 | TRBV5-4 | TRBD2 | TGTGCCAGCAGCCACCGACTAGCGGGGGCCGGCCATACGCAGTATTTT | CASSHRLAGAGHTQYF
TRBJ1-2 | few | 15 | TRBV15 | NA | TGTGCCACCAGCAGAGAAGTAGCTCGTGGCGATGGCTACACCTTC | CATSREVARGDGYTF
TRBJ2-1 | NA | 15 | TRBV6-5 | NA | TGTGCCAGCAGCCGAACTAGGGTCTCCTACAATGAGCAGTTCTTC | CASSRTRVSYNEQFF
TRBJ1-2 | NA | 14 | TRBV11-2 | NA | TGTGCCAGCAGCTCCTACAGGGAGAACTATGGCTACACCTTC | CASSSYRENYGYTF
TRBJ2-1 | NA | 13 | TRBV27 | NA | TGTGCCAGCAGTTTATCGCCGGACAATGAGCAGTTCTTC | CASSLSPDNEQFF
TRBJ1-1 | NA | 14 | TRBV4-1 | NA | TGCGCCAGCAGCCAAGCGCAGCGGGACACTGAAGCTTTCTTT | CASSQAQRDTEAFF
TRBJ1-2 | NA | 13 | TRBV5-4 | TRBD1 | TGTGCCAGCAGCGCTACAGGGGGCTATGGCTACACCTTC | CASSATGGYGYTF
TRBJ1-1 | NA | 15 | TRBV27 | NA | TGTGCCAGCAGTCGGCTGCCAGGGGCGAACACTGAAGCTTTCTTT | CASSRLPGANTEAFF
TRBJ1-1 | NA | 15 | TRBV1 | NA | TGCACCAGCAGCCAAGATAAAGCGATGAACACTGAAGCTTTCTTT | CTSSQDKAMNTEAFF
TRBJ1-5 | NA | 15 | TRBV9 | NA | TGTGCCAGCAGCCCTTTATCAGGGTTCGGTCAGCCCCAGCATTTT | CASSPLSGFGQPQHF
TRBJ2-2 | NA | 14 | TRBV7-2 | TRBD2 | TGTGCCAGCGGCCACGGCCTAGCGGCCGGGGAGCTGTTTTTT | CASGHGLAAGELFF
TRBJ2-3 | NA | 15 | TRBV11-2 | NA | TGTGCCAGCAGCCCCCGACTGACCCTCACAGATACGCAGTATTTT | CASSPRLTLTDTQYF
TRBJ2-1 | NA | 16 | TRBV19 | TRBD2 | TGTGCCAGTAGTATTCGTAGTACTAGCGGGAGGAATGAGCAGTTCTTC | CASSIRSTSGRNEQFF
TRBJ1-5 | NA | 12 | TRBV28 | NA | TGTGCCAGCACCGTAAACAATCAGCCCCAGCATTTT | CASTVNNQPQHF
TRBJ2-1 | NA | 11 | TRBV14 | NA | TGTGCCAGCAGCACCCTAGAGAAGCAGTTCTTC | CASSTLEKQFF
TRBJ2-7 | NA | 16 | TRBV7-9 | TRBD1 | TGTGCCAGCAGCCTACCGTCCGGGACAGAGCGCTACGAGCAGTACTTC | CASSLPSGTERYEQYF
TRBJ2-5 | NA | 16 | TRBV5-1 | TRBD2 | TGCGCCAGCAGCTCGGCCACCGGGGGGGCGGGAGAGACCCAGTACTTC | CASSSATGGAGETQYF